The rows below give T cell receptor beta chains drawn from one sample of a study of regulatory T cells in long-lasting Graves disease. In TCRdb, the multiplex PCR reads were re-called with MiXCR into one record per CDR3 protein. This table has hundreds of thousands of distinct CDR3 sequences, about a fifth appearing once. The material was peripheral blood mononuclear cells (PBMCs), obtained when the disease was refractory, from a patient treated with antithyroid drugs. The receptors stem from a female donor with Graves disease. Each CDR3 is given with its conserved first and last residue. The D gene is left open where the match is weak. Not all rows give a size; the values are once, few, many and, for expanded clones, a class.

>few|TRBJ2-6|TRBV6-2/TRBV6-3|NA
CASSYSPAAGANVLTF
TGTGCCAGCAGTTACTCCCCCGCTGCTGGGGCCAACGTCCTGACTTTC
>many|TRBJ1-5|TRBV7-8|NA
CASSFGGPSEPQHF
TGTGCCAGCAGCTTTGGGGGGCCATCGGAGCCCCAGCATTTT
>many|TRBJ1-2|TRBV7-2|TRBD1
CASSPGGAARGYTF
TGTGCCAGCAGCCCAGGGGGCGCGGCGAGGGGCTACACCTTC
>many|TRBJ2-5|TRBV3-1|TRBD2
CASSQVKREGHGTQYF
TGTGCCAGCAGCCAAGTGAAGCGGGAGGGCCATGGGACCCAGTACTTC
>few|TRBJ1-5|TRBV19|TRBD1
CASSTRQGTTQPQHF
TGTGCCAGTAGTACCAGACAGGGAACCACCCAGCCCCAGCATTTT
>many|TRBJ2-5|TRBV10-3|NA
CAISDRAQETQYF
TGTGCCATCAGTGACAGGGCTCAAGAGACCCAGTACTTC
>few|TRBJ2-7|TRBV19|TRBD2
CASSIGLADYEQYF
TGTGCCAGTAGTATTGGGCTAGCGGATTACGAGCAGTACTTC
>many|TRBJ1-1|TRBV29-1|NA
CSVAATANTEAFF
TGCAGCGTGGCCGCGACAGCGAACACTGAAGCTTTCTTT
>NA|TRBJ1-2|TRBV20-1|NA
CSTDYGYTF
TGCAGTACGGACTATGGCTACACCTTC
>NA|TRBJ2-2|TRBV11-2|NA
CASSLGHYDTGELFF
TGTGCCAGCAGCTTGGGACACTACGACACCGGGGAGCTGTTTTTT
>many|TRBJ2-7|TRBV27|NA
CASSFGQGGFEQYF
TGTGCCAGCAGTTTTGGACAAGGGGGGTTCGAGCAGTACTTC
>few|TRBJ2-2|TRBV7-3|NA
CASSPPTSLDTGELFF
TGTGCCAGCAGCCCGCCGACTAGTTTGGACACCGGGGAGCTGTTTTTT
>many|TRBJ2-7|TRBV27|TRBD2
CASSPNGREEYEQYF
TGTGCCAGCAGTCCAAACGGACGGGAGGAATACGAGCAGTACTTC
>many|TRBJ1-4|TRBV28|NA
CASSFGYRTTNEKLFF
TGTGCCAGCAGTTTTGGGTACCGAACAACTAATGAAAAACTGTTTTTT
>NA|TRBJ2-1|TRBV19|NA
CASTSGRGDEQFF
TGTGCCAGTACCTCAGGCCGAGGGGATGAGCAGTTCTTC
>many|TRBJ2-7|TRBV7-9|TRBD2
CASSAPGAGVTPEQYF
TGTGCCAGCAGCGCTCCTGGAGCGGGAGTAACTCCCGAGCAGTACTTC
>many|TRBJ2-7|TRBV20-1|TRBD1
CSASSGEGGGEQYF
TGCAGTGCCTCCTCCGGTGAAGGGGGCGGGGAGCAGTACTTC
>many|TRBJ1-2|TRBV24-1|TRBD1
CATSGQGLYGYTF
TGTGCCACCAGTGGACAGGGGCTCTATGGCTACACCTTC
>many|TRBJ1-4|TRBV28|NA
CASSPRTVNNEKLFF
TGTGCCAGCAGTCCGAGGACAGTTAATAATGAAAAACTGTTTTTT
>NA|TRBJ2-3|TRBV2|NA
CASRSSDTDTQYF
TGTGCCAGCAGGAGTAGCGACACAGATACGCAGTATTTT
>many|TRBJ2-7|TRBV15|NA
CATSTPLQGYEQYF
TGTGCCACCAGCACCCCCCTCCAGGGTTACGAGCAGTACTTC
>few|TRBJ2-2|TRBV24-1|TRBD1
CATSDLDRGPGELFF
TGTGCCACCAGTGATTTGGACAGGGGGCCCGGGGAGCTGTTTTTT
>NA|TRBJ1-2|TRBV20-1|TRBD1
CSALLDRGYGYTF
TGCAGTGCCCTCCTCGACAGGGGATATGGCTACACCTTC
>many|TRBJ2-7|TRBV7-6|NA
CASSLGQDAYEQYF
TGTGCCAGCAGCTTAGGACAGGACGCCTACGAGCAGTACTTC
>NA|TRBJ1-5|TRBV20-1|NA
CSARATFGGQPQHF
TGCAGTGCTAGAGCAACTTTCGGTGGTCAGCCCCAGCATTTT
>many|TRBJ2-5|TRBV28|TRBD1
CASSRDRGFETQYF
TGTGCCAGCAGTCGGGACAGGGGTTTCGAGACCCAGTACTTC
>many|TRBJ2-7|TRBV2|TRBD2
CASSGPGTSGFSYEQYF
TGTGCCAGCAGCGGTCCCGGGACTAGCGGGTTCTCCTACGAGCAGTACTTC
>NA|TRBJ1-4|TRBV6-1|TRBD1
CASSDPDVNRGEKLFF
TGTGCCAGCAGTGACCCCGATGTTAACAGGGGTGAAAAACTGTTTTTT
>few|TRBJ2-3|TRBV7-6|NA
CASSSPLVGSDTQYF
TGTGCCAGCAGCTCCCCTTTAGTGGGGTCAGATACGCAGTATTTT
>few|TRBJ2-5|TRBV7-2|NA
CASSSGFGTQYF
TGTGCCAGCAGCTCGGGTTTCGGGACCCAGTACTTC
>NA|TRBJ2-7|TRBV28|TRBD2
CASSLVLSGRHEQYF
TGTGCCAGCAGTTTAGTGCTTAGCGGGAGACACGAGCAGTACTTC
>many|TRBJ1-2|TRBV29-1|NA
CSVDRGHPDGYTF
TGCAGCGTTGATCGGGGACACCCTGATGGCTACACCTTC
>many|TRBJ1-5|TRBV7-2|NA
CASSLGAANQPQHF
TGTGCCAGCAGCTTAGGGGCAGCTAATCAGCCCCAGCATTTT
>few|TRBJ2-3|TRBV28|TRBD2
CASSSGTSGTDTQYF
TGTGCCAGCAGCTCCGGGACTAGCGGCACAGATACGCAGTATTTT
>once|TRBJ1-5|TRBV19|NA
CASSTGNFNQPQHF
TGTGCCAGTAGTACAGGGAATTTCAATCAGCCCCAGCATTTT
>many|TRBJ2-5|TRBV6-2/TRBV6-3|NA
CASSWTRQETQYF
TGTGCCAGCAGTTGGACCCGTCAAGAGACCCAGTACTTC
>many|TRBJ2-7|TRBV28|NA
CASSSPREQYF
TGTGCCAGCAGTTCCCCTCGCGAGCAGTACTTC
>NA|TRBJ2-7|TRBV20-1|NA
CSALPRANEQYF
TGCAGTGCTCTCCCAAGGGCGAATGAGCAGTACTTC
>many|TRBJ2-5|TRBV6-9|TRBD2
CASSYGLAGWVETQYF
TGTGCCAGCAGTTACGGTCTAGCGGGTTGGGTGGAGACCCAGTACTTC
>NA|TRBJ2-3|TRBV13|TRBD2
CASSSSGKTDTQYF
TGTGCCAGCAGCTCCAGCGGGAAGACAGATACGCAGTATTTT
>many|TRBJ2-5|TRBV10-3|NA
CAISESIVLETQYF
TGTGCCATCAGTGAGTCCATAGTCTTAGAGACCCAGTACTTC
>NA|TRBJ2-7|TRBV14|TRBD2
CASSPLGLAAAYEQYF
TGTGCCAGCAGCCCCTTGGGACTAGCGGCTGCCTACGAGCAGTACTTC